This T cell receptor beta chain stems from a study of T cells in narcolepsy. Profiled with immunoSEQ multiplex PCR; TCRdb holds only in-frame clones, not every one. The sample lists some 30,000 clones; around 86% were seen once. The CDR3 has 15 amino acids. V dropped 0 bases and J dropped 8 bases, with 15 bases sitting between them. Germline V lookup: CDR1 SGHRS, CDR2 YFSETQ. The rearrangement links TRBV5-1 to TRBJ2-1; D remains ambiguous. The sequenced sample was CD45RA- memory CD4+ T cells from PBMCs. The receptor comes from a human donor with narcolepsy. The CDR3 spells CASSLEWSGLDEQFF. The CDR3 coding sequence is TGCGCCAGCAGCTTGGAGTGGTCGGGCCTCGATGAGCAGTTCTTC. The complete variable domain, with remaining parts taken from reference TRBV5-1 and TRBJ2-1, reads KAGVTQTPRYLIKTRGQQVTLSCSPISGHRSVSWYQQTPGQGLQFLFEYFSETQRNKGNFPGRFSGRQFSNSRSEMNVSTLELGDSALYLCASSLEWSGLDEQFFGPGTRLTVL.